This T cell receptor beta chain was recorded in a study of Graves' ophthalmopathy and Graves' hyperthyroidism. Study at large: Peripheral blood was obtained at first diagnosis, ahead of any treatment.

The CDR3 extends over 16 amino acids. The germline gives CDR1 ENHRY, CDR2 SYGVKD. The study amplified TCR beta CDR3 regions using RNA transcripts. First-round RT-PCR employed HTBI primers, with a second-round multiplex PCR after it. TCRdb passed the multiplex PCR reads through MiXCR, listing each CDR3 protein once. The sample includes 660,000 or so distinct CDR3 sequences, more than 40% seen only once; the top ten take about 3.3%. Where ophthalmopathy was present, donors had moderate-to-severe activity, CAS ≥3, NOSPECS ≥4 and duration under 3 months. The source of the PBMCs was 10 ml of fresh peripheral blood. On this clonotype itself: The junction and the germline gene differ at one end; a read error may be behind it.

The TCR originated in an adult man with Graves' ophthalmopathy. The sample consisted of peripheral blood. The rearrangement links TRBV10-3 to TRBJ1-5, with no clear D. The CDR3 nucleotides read TGTGCCAGCAGTGATGGTATACTCTATAGCAATCAGCCCCAGCATTTT. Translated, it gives CASSDGILYSNQPQHF.